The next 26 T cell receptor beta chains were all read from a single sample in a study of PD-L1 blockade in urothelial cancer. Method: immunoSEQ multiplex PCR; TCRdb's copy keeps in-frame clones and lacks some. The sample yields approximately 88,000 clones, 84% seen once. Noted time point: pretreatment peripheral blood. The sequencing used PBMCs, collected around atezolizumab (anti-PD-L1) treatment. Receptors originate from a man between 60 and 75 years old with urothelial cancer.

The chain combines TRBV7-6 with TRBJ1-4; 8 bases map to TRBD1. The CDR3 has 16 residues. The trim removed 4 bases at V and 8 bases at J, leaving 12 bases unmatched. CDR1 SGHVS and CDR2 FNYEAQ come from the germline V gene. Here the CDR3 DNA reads TGTGCCAGCAGCTCTTTGACTGGACAGGGTAGAGAAAAACTGTTTTTT. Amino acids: CASSSLTGQGREKLFF. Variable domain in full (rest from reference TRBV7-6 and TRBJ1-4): GAGVSQSPRYKVTKRGQDVALRCDPISGHVSLYWYRQALGQGPEFLTYFNYEAQQDKSGLPNDRFSAERPEGSISTLTIQRTEQRDSAMYRCASSSLTGQGREKLFFGSGTQLSVL.

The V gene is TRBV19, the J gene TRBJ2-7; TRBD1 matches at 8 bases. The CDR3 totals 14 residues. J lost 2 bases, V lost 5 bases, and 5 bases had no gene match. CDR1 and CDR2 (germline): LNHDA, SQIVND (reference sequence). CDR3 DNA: TGTGCCAGTAGTGCCGGGACAGGCCCCTACGAGCAGTACTTC. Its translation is CASSAGTGPYEQYF.

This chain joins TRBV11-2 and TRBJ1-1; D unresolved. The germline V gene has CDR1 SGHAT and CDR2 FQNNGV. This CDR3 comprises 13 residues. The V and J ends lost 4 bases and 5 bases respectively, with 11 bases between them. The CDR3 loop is CASSSFRHTEAFF. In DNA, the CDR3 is TGTGCCAGCAGCTCTTTCAGGCATACTGAAGCTTTCTTT.

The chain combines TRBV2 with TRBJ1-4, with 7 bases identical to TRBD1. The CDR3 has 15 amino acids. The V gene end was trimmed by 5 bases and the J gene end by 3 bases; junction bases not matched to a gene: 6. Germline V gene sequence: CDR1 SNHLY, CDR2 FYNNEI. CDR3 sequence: CASSLRQGANEKLFF. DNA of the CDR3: TGTGCCAGCAGTCTTCGACAGGGCGCTAATGAAAAACTGTTTTTT.

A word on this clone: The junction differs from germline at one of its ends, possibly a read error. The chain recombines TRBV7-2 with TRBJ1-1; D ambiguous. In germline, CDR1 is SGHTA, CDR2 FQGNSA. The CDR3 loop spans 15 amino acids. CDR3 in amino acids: CASSLARRLKTEAFF. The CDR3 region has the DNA TGTGCCAGCAGCTTAGCGCGCAGGTTGAAAACTGAAGCTTTCTTT.

DNA of the CDR3: TGTGCCAGCAGTTCTACCGGGAGACACAATGAGCAGTTCTTC. This gives the protein CASSSTGRHNEQFF. The J gene is TRBJ2-1, the V gene TRBV27; maybe TRBD2 (6 bases). The CDR3 contains 14 residues. V was cut by 4 bases and J by 5 bases, with 12 bases left in between. From germline, CDR1 is MNHEY and CDR2 SMNVEV (reference sequence).

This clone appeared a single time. Here the CDR3 DNA reads TGTGCCAGCAGCCCCGGCGGGAAAAACACTGAAGCTTTCTTT. This codes for CASSPGGKNTEAFF. V usage is TRBV5-4 and J usage is TRBJ1-1; D gene ambiguous. Per germline, CDR1 SGHNT and CDR2 YYREEE (reference sequence). V lost 4 bases and J lost 2, with 12 bases in between. The CDR3 totals 14 residues.

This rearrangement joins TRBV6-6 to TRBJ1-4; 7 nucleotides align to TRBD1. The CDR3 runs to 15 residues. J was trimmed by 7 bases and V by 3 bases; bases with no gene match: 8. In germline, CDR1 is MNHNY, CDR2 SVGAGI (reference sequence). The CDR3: CASSYRQGVSEKLFF. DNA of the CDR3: TGTGCCAGCAGTTATAGACAGGGCGTCAGTGAAAAACTGTTTTTT.

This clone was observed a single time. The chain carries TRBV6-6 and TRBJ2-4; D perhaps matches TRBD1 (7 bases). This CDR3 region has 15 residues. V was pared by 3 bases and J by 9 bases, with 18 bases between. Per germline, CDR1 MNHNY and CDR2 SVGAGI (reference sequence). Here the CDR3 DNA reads TGTGCCAGCAGTTATCTTTCGGGCAGGGGGGTCATTCAGTACTTC. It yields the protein CASSYLSGRGVIQYF.

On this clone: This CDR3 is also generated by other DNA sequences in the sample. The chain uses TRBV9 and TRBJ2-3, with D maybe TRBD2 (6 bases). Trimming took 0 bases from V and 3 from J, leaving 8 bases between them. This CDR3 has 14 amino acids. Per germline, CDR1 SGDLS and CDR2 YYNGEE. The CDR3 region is CASSVGGLTDTQYF. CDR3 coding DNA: TGTGCCAGCAGCGTAGGGGGACTGACAGATACGCAGTATTTT.

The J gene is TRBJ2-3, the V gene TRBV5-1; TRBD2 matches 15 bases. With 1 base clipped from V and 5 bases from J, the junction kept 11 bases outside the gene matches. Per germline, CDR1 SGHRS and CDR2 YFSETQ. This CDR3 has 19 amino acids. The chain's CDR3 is CASSLRGLAGGRLRDTQYF. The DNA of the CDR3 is TGCGCCAGCAGCTTGAGGGGACTAGCGGGAGGTCGGTTGAGAGATACGCAGTATTTT.

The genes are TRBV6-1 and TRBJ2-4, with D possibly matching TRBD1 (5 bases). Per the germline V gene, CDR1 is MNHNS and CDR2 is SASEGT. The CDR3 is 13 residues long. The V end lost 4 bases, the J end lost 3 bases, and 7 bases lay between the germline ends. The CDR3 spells CASSGQGKNIQYF. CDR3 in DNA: TGTGCCAGCAGTGGGCAGGGCAAAAACATTCAGTACTTC.

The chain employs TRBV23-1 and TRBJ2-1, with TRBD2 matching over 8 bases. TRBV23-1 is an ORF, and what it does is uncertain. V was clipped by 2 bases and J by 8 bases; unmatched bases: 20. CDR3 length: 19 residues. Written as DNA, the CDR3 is TGCGCCAGCAGTCAACCCCCAACGGGGGGGAGGGGGTCTTGCCATGAGCAGTTCTTC. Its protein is CASSQPPTGGRGSCHEQFF.

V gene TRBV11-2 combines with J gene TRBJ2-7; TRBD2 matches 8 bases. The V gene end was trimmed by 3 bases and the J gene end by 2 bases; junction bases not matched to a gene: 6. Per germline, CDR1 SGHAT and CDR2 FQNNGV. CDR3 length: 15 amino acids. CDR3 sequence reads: CASSFSGTRAYEQYF. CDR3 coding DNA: TGTGCCAGCAGCTTTTCCGGGACTAGGGCCTACGAGCAGTACTTC.

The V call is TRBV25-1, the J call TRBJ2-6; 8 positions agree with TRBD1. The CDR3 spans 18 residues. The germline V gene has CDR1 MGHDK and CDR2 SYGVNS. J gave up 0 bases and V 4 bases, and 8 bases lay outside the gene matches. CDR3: CASSARQGSSSGANVLTF. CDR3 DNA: TGTGCCAGCAGTGCACGACAGGGGTCTAGCTCTGGGGCCAACGTCCTGACTTTC.

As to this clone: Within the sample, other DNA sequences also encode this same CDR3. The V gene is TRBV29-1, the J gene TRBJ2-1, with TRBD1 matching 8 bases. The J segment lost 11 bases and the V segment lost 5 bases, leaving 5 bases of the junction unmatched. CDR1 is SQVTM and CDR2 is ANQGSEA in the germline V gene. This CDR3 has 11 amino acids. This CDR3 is CSVRQGAKQFF. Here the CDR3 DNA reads TGCAGCGTTCGGCAGGGGGCGAAGCAGTTCTTC.

The DNA of the CDR3 is TGTGCCAGCAGTTACCGAATGACAACGGGCACAGATACGCAGTATTTT. Encoded protein: CASSYRMTTGTDTQYF. The chain links TRBV6-5 to TRBJ2-3; D unclear. Germline assignment: CDR1 MNHEY and CDR2 SVGAGI. This CDR3 spans 16 amino acids. V gave up 2 bases and J gave up 1 base, with 13 bases separating them.

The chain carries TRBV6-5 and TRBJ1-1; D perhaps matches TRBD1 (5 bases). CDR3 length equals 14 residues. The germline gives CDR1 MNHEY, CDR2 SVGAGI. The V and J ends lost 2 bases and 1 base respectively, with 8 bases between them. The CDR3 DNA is TGTGCCAGCAGTTACGACAGCCAGAACACTGAAGCTTTCTTT. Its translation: CASSYDSQNTEAFF.

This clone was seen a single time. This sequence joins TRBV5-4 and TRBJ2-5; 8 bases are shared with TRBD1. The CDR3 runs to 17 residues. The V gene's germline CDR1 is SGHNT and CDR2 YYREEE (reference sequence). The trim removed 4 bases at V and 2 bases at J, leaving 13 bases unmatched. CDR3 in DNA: TGTGCCAGCAGCCCGGAGGGACAGGCGACTCTTCAAGAGACCCAGTACTTC. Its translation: CASSPEGQATLQETQYF.

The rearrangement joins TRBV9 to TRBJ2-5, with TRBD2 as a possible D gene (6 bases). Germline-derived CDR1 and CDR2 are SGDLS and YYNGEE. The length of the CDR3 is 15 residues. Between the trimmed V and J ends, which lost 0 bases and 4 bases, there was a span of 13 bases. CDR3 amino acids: CASSVATGDPETQYF. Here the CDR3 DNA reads TGTGCCAGCAGCGTAGCTACGGGGGACCCAGAGACCCAGTACTTC.

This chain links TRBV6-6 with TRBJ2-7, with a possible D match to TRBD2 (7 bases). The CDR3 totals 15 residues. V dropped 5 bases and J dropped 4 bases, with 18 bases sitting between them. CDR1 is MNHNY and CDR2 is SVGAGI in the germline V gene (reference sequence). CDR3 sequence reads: CASSTPRGRGYEQYF. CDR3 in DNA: TGTGCCAGCAGTACCCCCCGGGGGCGGGGGTACGAGCAGTACTTC.

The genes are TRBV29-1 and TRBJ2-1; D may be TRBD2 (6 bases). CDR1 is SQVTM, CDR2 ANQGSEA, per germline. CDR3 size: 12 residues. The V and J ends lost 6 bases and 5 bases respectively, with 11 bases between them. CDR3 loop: CSVGTGNNEQFF. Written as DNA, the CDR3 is TGCAGCGTGGGGACTGGTAACAATGAGCAGTTCTTC.

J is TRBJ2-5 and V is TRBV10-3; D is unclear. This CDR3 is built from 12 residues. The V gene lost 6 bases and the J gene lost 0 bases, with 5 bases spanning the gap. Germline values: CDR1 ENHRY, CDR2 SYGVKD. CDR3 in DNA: TGTGCCATCAGCGACTACCAAGAGACCCAGTACTTC. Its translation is CAISDYQETQYF.

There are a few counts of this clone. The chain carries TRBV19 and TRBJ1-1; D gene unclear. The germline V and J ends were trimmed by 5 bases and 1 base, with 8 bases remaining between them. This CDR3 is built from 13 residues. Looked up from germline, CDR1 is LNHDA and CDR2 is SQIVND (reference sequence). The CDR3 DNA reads TGTGCCAGTAGTCTTACAGAGAACACTGAAGCTTTCTTT. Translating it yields CASSLTENTEAFF.

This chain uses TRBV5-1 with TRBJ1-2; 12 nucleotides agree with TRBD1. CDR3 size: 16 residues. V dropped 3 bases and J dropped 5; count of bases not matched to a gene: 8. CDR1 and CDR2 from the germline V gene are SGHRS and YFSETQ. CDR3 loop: CASSSGAGQGAYGYTF. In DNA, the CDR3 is TGCGCCAGCAGCTCAGGGGCGGGACAGGGGGCGTATGGCTACACCTTC.

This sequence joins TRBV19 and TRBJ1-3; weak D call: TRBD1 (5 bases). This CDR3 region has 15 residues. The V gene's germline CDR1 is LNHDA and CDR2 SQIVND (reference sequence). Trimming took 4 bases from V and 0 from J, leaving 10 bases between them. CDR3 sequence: CASSTRQRSGNTIYF. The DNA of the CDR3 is TGTGCCAGTAGTACCAGACAGCGCTCTGGAAACACCATATATTTT. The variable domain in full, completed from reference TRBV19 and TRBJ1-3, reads DGGITQSPKYLFRKEGQNVTLSCEQNLNHDAMYWYRQDPGQGLRLIYYSQIVNDFQKGDIAEGYSVSREKKESFPLTVTSAQKNPTAFYLCASSTRQRSGNTIYFGEGSWLTVV.